This T cell receptor (beta chain) appears in the sequencing data of a study of CD4+ T cells in melanoma. Study results and limitations: In melanoma, neoantigen-specific CD4+ T cells reportedly differed in differentiation state. CD8+ T cell, macrophage and B cell function reportedly correlated with neoantigen-specific CD4+ T cells.

TCRdb's table, derived via immunoSEQ multiplex PCR, lists solely in-frame clones and lacks some. The data hold 20,000 to 25,000 clones, with around 80% observed a single time. This CDR3 is built from 13 residues. Germline CDR1 reads SEHNR; CDR2 reads FQNEAQ (reference sequence). Trimming cost V 4 bases and J 11 bases, with 12 bases left between them. For this clone: What it recognizes is unknown.

The chain has TRBV7-9 and TRBJ1-6, with D possibly matching TRBD1 (5 bases). The clonotype comes from a human donor with melanoma. The material sequenced was cells from a culture (not recorded whether cultured in vitro). The CDR3 DNA reads TGTGCCAGCAGCTCAGGGTGGGGAACACCCCTCCACTTT. It is translated as CASSSGWGTPLHF. The whole variable domain, remainder taken from reference TRBV7-9 and TRBJ1-6, is DTGVSQNPRHKITKRGQNVTFRCDPISEHNRLYWYRQTLGQGPEFLTYFQNEAQLEKSRLLSDRFSAERPKGSFSTLEIQRTEQGDSAMYLCASSSGWGTPLHFGNGTRLTVT.